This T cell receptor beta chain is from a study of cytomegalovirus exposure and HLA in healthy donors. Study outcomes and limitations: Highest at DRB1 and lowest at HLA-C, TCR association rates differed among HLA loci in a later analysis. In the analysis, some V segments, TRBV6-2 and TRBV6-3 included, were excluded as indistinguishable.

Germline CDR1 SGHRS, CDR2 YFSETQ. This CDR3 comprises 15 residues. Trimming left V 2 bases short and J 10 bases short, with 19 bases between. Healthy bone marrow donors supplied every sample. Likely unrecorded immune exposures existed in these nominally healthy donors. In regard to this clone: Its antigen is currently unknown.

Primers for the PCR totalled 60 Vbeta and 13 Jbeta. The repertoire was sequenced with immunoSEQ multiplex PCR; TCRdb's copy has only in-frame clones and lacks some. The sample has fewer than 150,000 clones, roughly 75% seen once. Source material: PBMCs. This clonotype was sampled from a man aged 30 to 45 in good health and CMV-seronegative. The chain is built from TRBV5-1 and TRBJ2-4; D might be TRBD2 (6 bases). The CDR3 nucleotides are TGCGCCAGCAGCTTCCCCAGCTCGGGGGTTTGGATTCAGTACTTC. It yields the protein CASSFPSSGVWIQYF.